This TCR beta chain was identified in a study of post-analysis software for immune sequencing data. Background on the study: Relapsing-remitting, secondary progressive and progressive-relapsing forms made up the multiple sclerosis disease courses. Points from the study as a whole: Elevated frequency relative to controls characterized roughly 5 TRBV segments in patients, TRBV5-6, TRBV5-1 and TRBV20-1 among them. Multiple sclerosis was associated with a significant reduction in normalized Chao1 diversity relative to controls.

The CDR3 length is 18 residues. From germline, CDR1 is DFQATT and CDR2 SNEGSKA (reference sequence). Trimming took 1 base from V and 3 from J; bases not matched to a gene: 8. A word on this clonotype: Its matching antigen is unknown.

Tagging with unique molecular identifiers was a feature of the TCR beta cDNA libraries. With about 1 to 11 million T cells as the source, hundreds of thousands of cDNA molecules resulted. TCRdb independently ran MiXCR on the PCR reads; one entry per CDR3 protein. Found here are 600,000 to 750,000 distinct CDR3 sequences, 59% of them singletons; the top ten hold over 9%. This sequence was found in a girl aged 2 to 10 with multiple sclerosis. What was sequenced was blood. This chain uses TRBV20-1 with TRBJ2-1; 14 bases agree with TRBD2. Here the CDR3 reads CSARGGGTSGSFYNEQFF. DNA for the CDR3: TGCAGTGCTAGAGGGGGTGGGACTAGCGGGAGTTTCTACAATGAGCAGTTCTTC.